These T cell receptor beta chains were read from a single sample in a study of blood T cells in healthy people across ages. TCRdb redid the calling of the 5' RACE reads with MiXCR, one entry per CDR3 protein. The repertoire holds some 1,800,000 distinct CDR3 sequences, with about 39% as singletons. The sequenced material came from blood. Receptor source: a human donor in good health. Both conserved end residues are part of each CDR3. D genes are given only for firm matches. Not all rows give a size; the values are once, few, many and, for expanded clones, a class.

clone_size: -; v_call: TRBV29-1; d_call: -; j_call: TRBJ2-1; cdr3_nt: TGCAGCGTTTCTAGGTACCAAGACAATGAGCAGTTCTTC; cdr3_aa: CSVSRYQDNEQFF
clone_size: few; v_call: TRBV20-1; d_call: -; j_call: TRBJ2-7; cdr3_nt: TGCAGTGTCGAGCCGGGCCTTGCAACCTACGAGCAGTACTTC; cdr3_aa: CSVEPGLATYEQYF
clone_size: -; v_call: TRBV29-1; d_call: -; j_call: TRBJ1-4; cdr3_nt: TGCAGCGCAGGAGGATTTAATGAAAAACTGTTTTTT; cdr3_aa: CSAGGFNEKLFF
clone_size: -; v_call: TRBV7-2; d_call: TRBD1; j_call: TRBJ2-1; cdr3_nt: TGTGCCAGCTGCCGCGATCTTGGGACAGCCGACGGGCAGTTCTTC; cdr3_aa: CASCRDLGTADGQFF
clone_size: -; v_call: TRBV28; d_call: TRBD1; j_call: TRBJ1-4; cdr3_nt: TGTGCCAGCAGTTTATCCCCCGGGACAGGGGGAGAAAAACTGTTTTTT; cdr3_aa: CASSLSPGTGGEKLFF
clone_size: -; v_call: TRBV12-3/TRBV12-4; d_call: -; j_call: TRBJ1-6; cdr3_nt: TGTGCCAGCAGTTACGGTCCGCCCCTCCACTTT; cdr3_aa: CASSYGPPLHF
clone_size: few; v_call: TRBV29-1; d_call: TRBD1; j_call: TRBJ1-2; cdr3_nt: TGCAGCGCTGGACAGGGACACCGCTACACCTTC; cdr3_aa: CSAGQGHRYTF
clone_size: -; v_call: TRBV20-1; d_call: -; j_call: TRBJ1-4; cdr3_nt: TGCAGTGTCCGAGACAGGTCTGGAGAAAAACTGTTTTTT; cdr3_aa: CSVRDRSGEKLFF
clone_size: -; v_call: TRBV4-3; d_call: -; j_call: TRBJ2-3; cdr3_nt: TGCGCCAGCAGCCAAATAGCCCAGGGAGGAGATACGCAGTATTTT; cdr3_aa: CASSQIAQGGDTQYF
clone_size: -; v_call: TRBV9; d_call: -; j_call: TRBJ2-3; cdr3_nt: TGTGCCAGCAGCGTGTGGTTGGCGGGGGCTAATACGCAGTATTTT; cdr3_aa: CASSVWLAGANTQYF
clone_size: -; v_call: TRBV24-1; d_call: -; j_call: TRBJ2-5; cdr3_nt: TGTGCCACCAGTGAGATTAACCCACGGAGAGAGACCCAGTACTTC; cdr3_aa: CATSEINPRRETQYF
clone_size: -; v_call: TRBV5-6; d_call: TRBD2; j_call: TRBJ2-6; cdr3_nt: TGTGCCAGCAGCCGAGAGCGGGGGGCCGGGGCCAACGTCCTGACTTTC; cdr3_aa: CASSRERGAGANVLTF
clone_size: -; v_call: TRBV5-1; d_call: -; j_call: TRBJ2-3; cdr3_nt: TGCGCCAGCAGTTACGACTTGGAACCAGATACGCAGTATTTT; cdr3_aa: CASSYDLEPDTQYF
clone_size: -; v_call: TRBV6-5; d_call: TRBD1; j_call: TRBJ1-6; cdr3_nt: TGTGCCAGCAGTTCGCCGGGACAGGGGTATGGATCCCTCCACTTT; cdr3_aa: CASSSPGQGYGSLHF
clone_size: -; v_call: TRBV3-1; d_call: TRBD2; j_call: TRBJ2-1; cdr3_nt: TGTGCCAGCAGCCAAGATCGGGAGGCTGAGCAGTTCTTC; cdr3_aa: CASSQDREAEQFF
clone_size: few; v_call: TRBV29-1; d_call: TRBD2; j_call: TRBJ2-1; cdr3_nt: TGCAGCGTTGAGGGACTACGAGGTGAGCAGTTCTTC; cdr3_aa: CSVEGLRGEQFF
clone_size: few; v_call: TRBV29-1; d_call: TRBD1; j_call: TRBJ2-3; cdr3_nt: TGCAGCGTTTATGGGACAGGGGTGTCCACAGATACGCAGTATTTT; cdr3_aa: CSVYGTGVSTDTQYF
clone_size: many; v_call: TRBV7-2; d_call: -; j_call: TRBJ2-3; cdr3_nt: TGTGCCAGCAGCTTAGCGCGCAGCACAGATACGCAGTATTTT; cdr3_aa: CASSLARSTDTQYF
clone_size: -; v_call: TRBV5-1; d_call: -; j_call: TRBJ2-1; cdr3_nt: TGCGCCAGCAGCTTGCAGGGGAGACCCTACAATGAGCAGTTCTTC; cdr3_aa: CASSLQGRPYNEQFF
clone_size: -; v_call: TRBV2; d_call: -; j_call: TRBJ1-2; cdr3_nt: TGTGCCAGCAGTGATCAGGGGCTCTATGGCTACACCTTC; cdr3_aa: CASSDQGLYGYTF
clone_size: -; v_call: TRBV4-3; d_call: -; j_call: TRBJ2-2; cdr3_nt: TGCGCCAGCAGCCAAGGATCGCTAGCTAGCTTCACCGGGGAGCTGTTTTTT; cdr3_aa: CASSQGSLASFTGELFF
clone_size: few; v_call: TRBV4-2; d_call: -; j_call: TRBJ2-1; cdr3_nt: TGTGCCAGCAGTCTAGGAGTGGGGGGCAGCTCCTACAATGAGCAGTTCTTC; cdr3_aa: CASSLGVGGSSYNEQFF
clone_size: few; v_call: TRBV6-1; d_call: -; j_call: TRBJ2-1; cdr3_nt: TGTGCCAGCAGCGGGGGGCTCTCCTACAATGAGCAGTTCTTC; cdr3_aa: CASSGGLSYNEQFF
clone_size: few; v_call: TRBV5-6; d_call: -; j_call: TRBJ2-5; cdr3_nt: TGTGCCAGCAGCGAGGACATACGGGAGACCCAGTACTTC; cdr3_aa: CASSEDIRETQYF
clone_size: -; v_call: TRBV6-6; d_call: -; j_call: TRBJ2-5; cdr3_nt: TGTGCCAGCAGTTACGAACGAGTTTTCCAAGAGACCCAGTACTTC; cdr3_aa: CASSYERVFQETQYF
clone_size: -; v_call: TRBV28; d_call: -; j_call: TRBJ1-2; cdr3_nt: TGTGCCAGCAGTCCTCCGGGGGTGGTAAATGGCTACACCTTC; cdr3_aa: CASSPPGVVNGYTF
clone_size: -; v_call: TRBV5-1; d_call: -; j_call: TRBJ2-1; cdr3_nt: TGCGCCAGCAGCCTAACAATGACAGTCTCCTACAATGAGCAGTTCTTC; cdr3_aa: CASSLTMTVSYNEQFF
clone_size: -; v_call: TRBV7-3; d_call: TRBD1; j_call: TRBJ2-1; cdr3_nt: TGTGCCAGCAGCTTATCGGGACAGGGATGCAATGAGCAGTTCTTC; cdr3_aa: CASSLSGQGCNEQFF
clone_size: few; v_call: TRBV4-2; d_call: -; j_call: TRBJ1-2; cdr3_nt: TGTGCCAGCAGCCAACTGCCGGGGGGCTACACCTTC; cdr3_aa: CASSQLPGGYTF
clone_size: -; v_call: TRBV5-1; d_call: -; j_call: TRBJ2-3; cdr3_nt: TGCGCCAGCAGCTTGGCCGCTTCGGCCCCGTCGGCAGATACGCAGTATTTT; cdr3_aa: CASSLAASAPSADTQYF
clone_size: -; v_call: TRBV20-1; d_call: TRBD2; j_call: TRBJ2-1; cdr3_nt: TGCAGTGCTAGTATGGGACTAGCGGGGGGTCGGCATGAGCAGTTCTTC; cdr3_aa: CSASMGLAGGRHEQFF
clone_size: few; v_call: TRBV7-2; d_call: -; j_call: TRBJ2-3; cdr3_nt: TGTGCCAGCAGCCCGCCAAAGGGAGCGACACTCACAGATACGCAGTATTTT; cdr3_aa: CASSPPKGATLTDTQYF
clone_size: -; v_call: TRBV19; d_call: TRBD1; j_call: TRBJ2-7; cdr3_nt: TGTGCCAGTAGTTTTTCGGGACAGGGGGCGCAGGTGCAGTACTTC; cdr3_aa: CASSFSGQGAQVQYF
clone_size: -; v_call: TRBV12-3/TRBV12-4; d_call: -; j_call: TRBJ2-1; cdr3_nt: TGTGCCAGCAGTTTAGGGCAGTCTTACGAGCAGTTCTTC; cdr3_aa: CASSLGQSYEQFF
clone_size: -; v_call: TRBV27; d_call: -; j_call: TRBJ2-7; cdr3_nt: TGTGCCAGCAGCTATACCGGGACCTACTACGAGCAGTACTTC; cdr3_aa: CASSYTGTYYEQYF
clone_size: few; v_call: TRBV12-3/TRBV12-4; d_call: -; j_call: TRBJ2-3; cdr3_nt: TGTGCCAGCAGGATTACATGGGGATTAAGCACAGATACGCAGTATTTT; cdr3_aa: CASRITWGLSTDTQYF
clone_size: -; v_call: TRBV6-1; d_call: -; j_call: TRBJ1-5; cdr3_nt: TGTGCCAGCAGAGGGGTTGGGGGCAATCAGCCCCAGCATTTT; cdr3_aa: CASRGVGGNQPQHF
clone_size: -; v_call: TRBV5-5; d_call: -; j_call: TRBJ2-7; cdr3_nt: TGTGCCAGCATCCCGACCGTGAGCTCCTACGAGCAGTACTTC; cdr3_aa: CASIPTVSSYEQYF
clone_size: few; v_call: TRBV6-2/TRBV6-3; d_call: -; j_call: TRBJ1-2; cdr3_nt: TGTGCCAGCAGTTATTCAGGGAAGAGAGGCTACACCTTC; cdr3_aa: CASSYSGKRGYTF
clone_size: -; v_call: TRBV6-6; d_call: -; j_call: TRBJ1-1; cdr3_nt: TGTGCCACCGAGTCCCTTAACTCCGCTGAAGCTTTCTTT; cdr3_aa: CATESLNSAEAFF
clone_size: once; v_call: TRBV12-3/TRBV12-4; d_call: -; j_call: TRBJ2-1; cdr3_nt: TGTGCCAGCAGCCCTGCGTTCGGAGACAATGAGCAGTTCTTC; cdr3_aa: CASSPAFGDNEQFF
clone_size: few; v_call: TRBV7-3; d_call: -; j_call: TRBJ2-7; cdr3_nt: TGTGCCAGCAGCTTGGTGGGGACACAGGACGAGCAGTACTTC; cdr3_aa: CASSLVGTQDEQYF
clone_size: many; v_call: TRBV6-6; d_call: -; j_call: TRBJ1-6; cdr3_nt: TGTGCCAGCCGGAGCTCCTATAATTCACCCCTCCACTTT; cdr3_aa: CASRSSYNSPLHF
clone_size: -; v_call: TRBV5-1; d_call: -; j_call: TRBJ2-3; cdr3_nt: TGCGCCAGCAGCTTGGCTGGAACCTTTGCAGATACGCAGTATTTT; cdr3_aa: CASSLAGTFADTQYF
clone_size: few; v_call: TRBV20-1; d_call: TRBD2; j_call: TRBJ2-5; cdr3_nt: TGCAGTGCCAACAACAAGCGGGGGGAAGAGACCCAGTACTTC; cdr3_aa: CSANNKRGEETQYF